Listed below are T cell receptor beta chains from one sample, sequenced in a study of sequential checkpoint blockade in melanoma. Repertoires were generated with immunoSEQ multiplex PCR, while TCRdb's copy carries only in-frame clones and drops some. The table includes under 50,000 clones, over 75% detected once. Sample: CD8+ T cells sorted from blood (inferred from file names), taken from a patient given nivolumab and ipilimumab in sequence. Every receptor here comes from a human donor with melanoma. The conserved cysteine and the conserved F or W are not part of the CDR3 here. Each record gives: clone size, V gene, J gene, CDR3 protein. Clone size is given for some rows only: seen once, a few or many times, or a class if the clone is expanded.

>once|TRBV2|TRBJ2-3
ASGTSGSTDTQY
>-|TRBV27|TRBJ2-3
ASLGVTDTQY
>once|TRBV5-1|TRBJ1-2
ASSLAGGDGYT
>-|TRBV28|TRBJ2-7
ASSLLGTSDPYEQY
>-|TRBV4-2|TRBJ1-5
ASSQGASNQPQH
>-|TRBV28|TRBJ2-7
ASSHPAGGGYEQY
>few|TRBV5-8|TRBJ1-2
ASTPGANYGYT
>-|TRBV27|TRBJ2-4
ASSSRLQGWENIQY
>-|TRBV21-1|TRBJ1-5
ASSNRTGRIRAQH
>-|TRBV6-5|TRBJ1-5
ASRGVTSNQPQH
>-|TRBV27|TRBJ2-7
ASRTGGSYEQY
>once|TRBV28|TRBJ2-1
ASTEGTSGKTYNEQF
>-|TRBV27|-
ASSPQRYLSYEQY
>-|TRBV25-1|TRBJ2-1
ASSDPSSGPDYNEQF
>-|TRBV13|TRBJ2-1
ASSSPVGGGRPGNEQF
>-|TRBV7-3|TRBJ2-3
ASSLTGGGRASDTQY
>-|TRBV9|TRBJ1-5
ASSRGSNQPQH
>-|TRBV10-1|TRBJ2-7
ASSPGTGIYEQY
>-|TRBV7-3|TRBJ1-1
ASSPTGGGTEAF
>-|TRBV4-1|TRBJ2-2
ASSQPRAGSFSGELF
>-|TRBV5-5|TRBJ2-5
ASSPRDYETQY
>-|TRBV9|TRBJ2-3
ASSVTRSTDTQY
>-|TRBV28|TRBJ2-3
ASSLSDTQY
>once|TRBV27|TRBJ1-1
ASSPQGANTEAF
>-|TRBV27|TRBJ1-5
ASSWEGDSNQPQH